Each of the 13 T cell receptor beta chains below was sequenced from the same sample in a study of T cells in Graves' hyperthyroidism and ophthalmopathy. Amplification of TCR beta CDR3 regions used RNA as the template. HTBI primers drove first-round RT-PCR of the TCR CDR3. TCRdb used MiXCR to reprocess the multiplex PCR reads, holding one entry per CDR3 protein. Of 650,000 to 800,000 distinct CDR3 sequences detected, 45% appear once; the ten largest clones hold roughly 7.2%. Sequencing was done on a sample of peripheral blood or thyroid tissue (not recorded which). The receptors derive from an adult man with Graves' disease, either hyperthyroidism or ophthalmopathy (not recorded which).

This clonotype was observed many times. The chain couples TRBV6-5 to TRBJ1-1, with D unresolved. V was trimmed by 5 bases and J by 6 bases, leaving 10 bases between them. The V gene's germline CDR1 is MNHEY and CDR2 SVGAGI. The CDR3 extends over 12 amino acids. In DNA form, the CDR3 reads TGTGCCAGCAGTGACAAGTACCCTGAAGCTTTCTTT. It specifies CASSDKYPEAFF.

V is TRBV7-6 and J is TRBJ1-1; no clear D gene. Germline CDR1 and CDR2: SGHVS and FNYEAQ. Trimming left V 1 base short and J 0 bases short, with 9 bases between. The CDR3 length is 15 residues. The DNA of the CDR3 is TGTGCCAGCAGCTTAGTGTCAGGATTGAACACTGAAGCTTTCTTT. Translating gives CASSLVSGLNTEAFF.

At least ten counts were recorded for this clonotype. The CDR3 loop reads CASSLEGGELFF. The CDR3 DNA sequence: TGTGCCAGCAGCTTAGAAGGCGGGGAGCTGTTTTTT. V gene TRBV7-9 combines with J gene TRBJ2-2; D ambiguous. The CDR3 covers 12 residues. Germline loops: CDR1 SEHNR, CDR2 FQNEAQ (reference sequence). V was clipped by 1 base and J by 7 bases, with 4 bases between them.

J is TRBJ2-2 and V is TRBV14; the match to TRBD2 covers 7 bases. Trimming removed 4 bases from V and 6 bases from J; junction bases left unmatched: 5. Germline V CDR1 and CDR2: SGHDN, FVKESK. The CDR3 is 14 residues long. CDR3 nucleotides: TGTGCCAGCAGCCTCAAGAGCGGGGCCGGGGAGCTGTTTTTT. Translated: CASSLKSGAGELFF.

This chain connects TRBV25-1 to TRBJ1-1; D remains ambiguous. CDR1 is MGHDK and CDR2 is SYGVNS in the germline V gene. The V end lost 8 bases, the J end lost 4 bases, and 14 bases lay between the germline ends. The CDR3 consists of 13 residues. The CDR3, as DNA: TGTGCCAGCCGTAGGAGATGGGGCACTGAAGCTTTCTTT. It specifies CASRRRWGTEAFF.

This clonotype has at least ten counts. This chain connects TRBV15 to TRBJ1-5; D gene ambiguous. Trimming left V 2 bases short and J 4 bases short, with 3 bases between. There are 12 residues in the CDR3. Germline V lookup: CDR1 LNHNV, CDR2 YYDKDF (reference sequence). CDR3 residues: CATSRPNQPQHF. The CDR3 region has the DNA TGTGCCACCAGCAGACCTAATCAGCCCCAGCATTTT.

The chain couples TRBV4-1 to TRBJ1-4; TRBD1 agrees at 7 bases. This CDR3 is built from 15 residues. Germline lookup yields CDR1 MGHRA and CDR2 YSYEKL. V shed 1 base and J 8 bases; nucleotides not matched to a gene: 7. CDR3 DNA: TGCGCCAGCAGCCAAGTTCCAACAGGGGCGGAAAAACTGTTTTTT. Its protein product is CASSQVPTGAEKLFF.

This clonotype occurred many times. The rearrangement uses TRBV24-1 and TRBJ1-2, with TRBD1 identical over 9 bases. Germline lookup yields CDR1 KGHDR and CDR2 SFDVKD. CDR3 length equals 15 residues. Trimming removed 3 bases from V and 1 base from J; junction bases left unmatched: 2. In DNA form, the CDR3 reads TGTGCCACCAGTGATATGACAGGGGGTAACTATGGCTACACCTTC. Residues: CATSDMTGGNYGYTF.

This clonotype was observed a handful of times. This sequence joins TRBV20-1 and TRBJ1-4; possible D gene TRBD1, 6 bases. The germline V gene encodes CDR1 DFQATT and CDR2 SNEGSKA (reference sequence). Trimming shortened V by 4 bases and J by 5 bases, and 17 bases separated the two germline ends. This CDR3 region has 15 residues. Here the CDR3 DNA reads TGCAGTGCTACCAACAAGGGGGGCTTAAATGAAAAACTGTTTTTT. Translating gives CSATNKGGLNEKLFF.

This clonotype was counted only a few times. The chain has TRBV29-1 and TRBJ2-7; TRBD1 aligns across 7 bases. J gave up 4 bases and V 7 bases, and 7 bases lay outside the gene matches. This CDR3 has 12 amino acids. Germline V gene sequence: CDR1 SQVTM, CDR2 ANQGSEA. The CDR3 sequence is CSAGQNTYEQYF. The CDR3 nucleotides are TGCAGCGCGGGACAGAATACTTACGAGCAGTACTTC.

Only a few counts were recorded for this clonotype. The genes are TRBV20-1 and TRBJ2-7; D gene ambiguous. Between the trimmed V and J ends, which lost 6 bases and 2 bases, there was a span of 11 bases. The CDR3 consists of 12 residues. Looked up from germline, CDR1 is DFQATT and CDR2 is SNEGSKA (reference sequence). As DNA, the CDR3 is TGCAGTGCCTCATCAGCCACCTACGAGCAGTACTTC. Its translation: CSASSATYEQYF.

The chain carries TRBV29-1 and TRBJ2-7, with TRBD2 as a possible D gene (5 bases). Between the trimmed V and J ends, which lost 4 bases and 3 bases, there was a span of 13 bases. Germline CDR1 is SQVTM and CDR2 is ANQGSEA. CDR3 length: 13 amino acids. This chain's CDR3 is CSVAPPGDYEQYF. The CDR3 DNA reads TGCAGCGTTGCGCCACCCGGGGACTACGAGCAGTACTTC.

V is TRBV20-1 and J is TRBJ2-7; D tentatively fits TRBD1 or TRBD2 (5 bases each). V lost 1 base and J 2 bases, leaving 12 bases between the germline ends. Germline V gene lookup returns CDR1 DFQATT and CDR2 SNEGSKA (reference sequence). The CDR3 is made up of 14 amino acids. The CDR3 sequence: CSARVPEGTYEQYF. The CDR3 DNA reads TGCAGTGCTAGAGTCCCCGAGGGGACCTACGAGCAGTACTTC.